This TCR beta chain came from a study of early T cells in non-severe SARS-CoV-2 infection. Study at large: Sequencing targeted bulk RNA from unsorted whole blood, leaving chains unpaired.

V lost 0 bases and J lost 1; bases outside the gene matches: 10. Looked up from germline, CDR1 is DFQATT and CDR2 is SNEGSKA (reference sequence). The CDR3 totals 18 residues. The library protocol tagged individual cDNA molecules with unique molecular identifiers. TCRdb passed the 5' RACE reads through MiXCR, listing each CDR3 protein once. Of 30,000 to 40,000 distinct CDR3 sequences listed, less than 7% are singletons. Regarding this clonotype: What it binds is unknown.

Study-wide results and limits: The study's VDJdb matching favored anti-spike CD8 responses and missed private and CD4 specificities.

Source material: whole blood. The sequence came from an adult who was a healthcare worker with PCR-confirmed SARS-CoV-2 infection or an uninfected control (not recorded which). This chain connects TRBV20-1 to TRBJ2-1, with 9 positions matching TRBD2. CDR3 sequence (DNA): TGCAGTGCTAGAGATCAGTCGGCGGGAGGGCCGTCCTACAATGAGCAGTTCTTC. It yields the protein CSARDQSAGGPSYNEQFF.